Listed here are 18 T cell receptor beta chains from one sample, sequenced in a study of T cell repertoires in cytomegalovirus infection. TCRdb reprocessed the reads with MiXCR, giving one entry per CDR3 protein. The table lists around 900,000 distinct CDR3 sequences, under 40% of them singletons. These receptors have no known antigen. The sample consisted of cultured CD8+ T cells from PBMCs, taken from culture after CMV antigen stimulation. The receptors originated from a human donor in good health (CMV status not recorded). Some clones in this sample may be carry-over from other donors' samples.

This clonotype was found a few times. This rearrangement joins TRBV10-3 to TRBJ2-3; 7 bases align to TRBD1. From germline, CDR1 is ENHRY and CDR2 SYGVKD. This CDR3 spans 15 amino acids. V shed 2 bases and J 5 bases; nucleotides not matched to a gene: 7. CDR3 sequence (DNA): TGTGCCATCAGTGAGACAGGGGAAGGTGGAGATACGCAGTATTTT. It encodes CAISETGEGGDTQYF.

Note on this clonotype: Being one base from a much bigger clone, this may be a read error. This chain joins TRBV7-8 and TRBJ1-2; no definite D call. The CDR3 is 13 amino acids. Per the germline V gene, CDR1 is SGHVS and CDR2 is FQNEAQ. The CDR3, as DNA: TGTGTCAGCAGCTTAGGCGGGGATGAGGGCTACACCTTC. Protein sequence: CVSSLGGDEGYTF.

The chain uses TRBV6-1 and TRBJ1-5, with 9 bases lining up with TRBD1. Germline CDR1 is MNHNS and CDR2 is SASEGT. The CDR3 sequence is 15 residues long. The trim removed 6 bases at V and 6 bases at J, leaving 9 bases unmatched. DNA for the CDR3: TGTGCCAGCAGATTCGGGACAGGGATAGGTCAGCCCCAGCATTTT. This gives the protein CASRFGTGIGQPQHF.

Ten or more counts support this clonotype. V is TRBV6-1 and J is TRBJ2-5; D tentatively fits TRBD1 or TRBD2 (5 bases each). The germline V gene encodes CDR1 MNHNS and CDR2 SASEGT. This CDR3 contains 15 residues. V dropped 5 bases and J dropped 1 base, with 14 bases sitting between them. Here the CDR3 reads CASSLSSGTQETQYF. For the CDR3, the DNA is TGTGCCAGCAGTCTGTCCTCGGGGACCCAAGAGACCCAGTACTTC.

This rearrangement joins TRBV7-9 to TRBJ2-5; possible D gene TRBD2, 6 bases. The V gene lost 1 base and the J gene lost 7 bases, with 10 bases spanning the gap. Per the germline V gene, CDR1 is SEHNR and CDR2 is FQNEAQ (reference sequence). The CDR3 length is 13 residues. The CDR3 bases are TGTGCCAGCAGCTTAGGACTAGACGGGACCCAGTACTTC. Translation gives CASSLGLDGTQYF.

The chain employs TRBV7-6 and TRBJ1-2; 7 bases match TRBD1. V shed 5 bases and J 0 bases; nucleotides not matched to a gene: 6. Germline V lookup: CDR1 SGHVS, CDR2 FNYEAQ. The CDR3 covers 15 residues. The CDR3 reads CASSPYGTANYGYTF. The CDR3 bases are TGTGCCAGCAGCCCGTACGGGACAGCTAACTATGGCTACACCTTC.

V gene TRBV5-5 combines with J gene TRBJ2-7, with 7 bases identical to TRBD2. The CDR3 contains 16 residues. The germline V gene has CDR1 SGHKS and CDR2 YYEKEE (reference sequence). The ends lost 1 base at V and 2 bases at J; junction bases unmatched: 9. CDR3 nucleotide sequence: TGTGCCAGCAGCTTGTGGTTCCGGGCGGGAGCCTACGAGCAGTACGTC. Amino acid sequence: CASSLWFRAGAYEQYV.

With respect to this clonotype: Just one base apart from a much larger clone, this may be a read error. The chain employs TRBV6-5 and TRBJ1-1; D is unclear. In germline, CDR1 is MNHEY, CDR2 SVGAGI. CDR3 length: 11 residues. V lost 6 bases and J lost 7, with 9 bases in between. CDR3 DNA sequence: TGTGCCAGCAGCTTACAGAGTGAAGCTTTCTTT. It specifies CASSLQSEAFF.

With regard to this clonotype: Without the conserved terminal phenylalanine or tryptophan, this CDR3 likely stems from a read error. V and J are TRBV6-5 and TRBJ2-2; D is undetermined. Per germline, CDR1 MNHEY and CDR2 SVGAGI. Trimming took 2 bases from V and 5 from J, leaving 3 bases between them. This CDR3 is built from 12 residues. The CDR3 here is CASSYGTGELFL. In DNA, the CDR3 is TGTGCCAGCAGTTACGGGACCGGGGAGCTGTTTCTT.

The CDR3 DNA is TGTGCCAGCAGTCCCCCCCCGGGGGTCTTCTACGAGCAGTACTTC. This translates into CASSPPPGVFYEQYF. The genes are TRBV12-3 or TRBV12-4 and TRBJ2-7, with TRBD2 as a possible D gene (6 bases). This CDR3 spans 15 amino acids. With 5 bases removed from V and 3 bases from J, the gap between germline ends came to 17 bases.

Comments on this clonotype: A read error is possible here, since a much larger clone lies one base away. DNA for the CDR3: TGTACCAGCAGCTTAAAGACCCCACACAGGGACCTAGCCAAAAACATTCAGTACTTC. It translates to CTSSLKTPHRDLAKNIQYF. The chain uses TRBV7-6 and TRBJ2-4; maybe TRBD1 (6 bases). This CDR3 contains 19 residues. Germline CDR1 is SGHVS and CDR2 is FNYEAQ.

In this sample, this clonotype turned up many times. The J gene is TRBJ2-5, the V gene TRBV12-3 or TRBV12-4, with D perhaps matching TRBD1 or TRBD2 (6 bases each). The V end was cut by 7 bases, the J end by 5 bases, with 23 bases between. There are 16 residues in the CDR3. CDR3 bases: TGTGCCAGCACCAGGAGGGAACAGGGTATACGGGAGACCCAGTACTTC. This encodes CASTRREQGIRETQYF.

The chain uses TRBV9 and TRBJ2-1, with D perhaps matching TRBD1 or TRBD2 (5 bases each). V was pared by 4 bases and J by 6 bases, with 20 bases between. Germline CDR1 is SGDLS and CDR2 is YYNGEE. The CDR3 consists of 16 residues. The CDR3 DNA reads as TGTGCCAGCAGCACCTCCGGGACCCTCTTTTCCAATGAGCAGTTCTTC. This translates into CASSTSGTLFSNEQFF.

The chain has TRBV19 and TRBJ2-7, with 7 bases fitting TRBD1. The CDR3 consists of 11 residues. Germline values: CDR1 LNHDA, CDR2 SQIVND (reference sequence). Trimming took 11 bases from V and 4 from J; bases not matched to a gene: 5. The CDR3 region is CASGQSYEQYF. The CDR3 nucleotides read TGTGCCTCGGGACAGAGTTACGAGCAGTACTTC.

This clonotype was seen many times. CDR3 DNA sequence: TGTGCCAGCAGCTTAACCACGTATGGCTACACCTTC. Its translation is CASSLTTYGYTF. This chain connects TRBV7-9 to TRBJ1-2; no reliable D call. Germline V gene lookup returns CDR1 SEHNR and CDR2 FQNEAQ (reference sequence). The CDR3 is 12 amino acids. V was pared by 2 bases and J by 5 bases, with 6 bases between.

The count of this clonotype is one. The chain employs TRBV7-1 and TRBJ2-1; possibly TRBD2 for D (5 bases). TRBV7-1 is placed among ORFs of uncertain function. This CDR3 comprises 12 residues. The V gene lost 6 bases and the J gene lost 10 bases, with 13 bases spanning the gap. The CDR3 spells CASRTGKAEQFF. The CDR3 DNA sequence: TGTGCCAGCAGAACGGGGAAGGCAGAGCAGTTCTTC.

This sequence joins TRBV7-6 and TRBJ1-1, with a tentative D call TRBD1 (5 bases). The CDR3 loop spans 14 amino acids. Germline CDR1 is SGHVS and CDR2 is FNYEAQ. V was trimmed by 3 bases and J by 1 base, leaving 9 bases between them. CDR3 nucleotides: TGTGCCAGCAGCTTTTCGACAGAGAACACTGAAGCTTTCTTT. Protein sequence: CASSFSTENTEAFF.

In this sample, this clonotype turned up a few times. V and J are TRBV5-4 and TRBJ2-1, with TRBD2 matching over 7 bases. CDR1 and CDR2 from the germline V gene are SGHNT and YYREEE (reference sequence). The CDR3 has 16 amino acids. J lost 4 bases, V lost 4 bases, and 11 bases had no gene match. CDR3 protein: CASSHTGTTLYNEQFF. As DNA, the CDR3 is TGTGCCAGCAGCCATACCGGGACTACATTATACAATGAGCAGTTCTTC.